A single T cell receptor beta chain is shown here with its context. The antigen this receptor binds is unknown. No per-base quality is available; no much larger clone lies one base away. This sample is drawn from a study of blood T cell repertoires in COVID-19 (dated by TCRdb to about 2020). Concerning the study at large: The collaborator samples originated in the United States, Italy and Spain and spanned the acute and convalescent phases of COVID-19. The prospective study material was composed of cDNA or gDNA derived from T cells, B-cell-depleted T cells, or PBMCs. Deeply sampled blood TCRbeta repertoires from subjects exposed to, actively infected with, or recovered from COVID-19 were included in the dataset. The repertoires were made available in a free public database intended to serve as a resource for research on the immune response to SARS-CoV-2. Samples came from the ongoing ImmuneRACE study (first 160 participants) plus 1,254 subjects from 6 global collaborators. Sample metadata almost always included a de-identified subject ID, COVID-19 status, age in years and sex. HLA class I and class II types, where available, came from metadata supplied by the sample provider rather than from assay-based typing.

The CDR3 starts with the cysteine, ends with the phenylalanine, and has 13 residues. Just the 39-base CDR3 DNA is kept, in frame starting at base 1. The trim is 4 bases for V and 4 bases for J, with a gap of 10 bases between the germline ends. In the germline V gene, CDR1 corresponds to SGHTA and CDR2 to FQGTGA. Participants in the prospective study were enrolled through a virtual design, were aged roughly 18 to 95 years, and lived in roughly 24 United States geographic areas. Cohort assignment in the prospective study relied on participant-reported clinical history from a screening survey and a study questionnaire. Recovered participants in ImmuneRACE Cohort 3 were defined by two consecutive negative NP/OP PCR tests, clearance by a healthcare professional, or resolution of symptoms. Each participant in the prospective study had whole blood, serum and a nasopharyngeal or oropharyngeal swab collected by mobile phlebotomists. Additional blood draws and questionnaires over an approximately 2-month period could optionally be provided by prospective study participants. Blood samples from the prospective study were shipped frozen or at room temperature prior to DNA extraction.

TCRbeta CDR3 regions were amplified from genomic DNA using the immunoSEQ Assay, a bias-controlled multiplex PCR. The authors' analysis ran thus. Nucleated cell counts per sample were estimated from amplification of reference gene primers within the assay. To quantify the absolute abundance of each unique TCRbeta CDR3 rearrangement, sequence reads were collapsed and filtered. Productive Simpson clonality was computed per sample as the square root of Simpson's diversity index over productive rearrangements. The source is immuneACCESS, and TCRdb retained only in-frame sequences with V and J called. Part of the clones is not carried over; for the studies checked, unresolved V genes explain less than half of this, and the remainder is unexplained. The D gene and trimming were derived from the DNA, and the V and J assignments and clone size from that table. Recorded for this sample are 200,000 to 250,000 clones; 82% of them occurred a single time. Of the sample, 3% to 4% falls within the top ten clones.

Beyond this particular receptor, the publication reports: The amount of clinical and demographic metadata varied by source and participant and was provided uncurated.

The TCR comes from a woman aged 55-69 years who had recovered from COVID-19. The sample was PBMCs or T cells enriched from blood (not recorded which). The V and J genes are TRBV7-3 and TRBJ1-1; TRBD1 could be the D gene, as 5 bases match. The CDR3 loop reads CASSYTGLTEAFF. The nucleotide sequence reads as follows: TGTGCCAGCAGCTACACAGGCCTCACTGAAGCTTTCTTT. The full variable domain, with segments outside the CDR3 supplied by the reference TRBV7-3 and TRBJ1-1 proteins, appears as GAGVSQTPSNKVTEKGKYVELRCDPISGHTALYWYRQSLGQGPEFLIYFQGTGAADDSGLPNDRFFAVRPEGSVSTLKIQRTERGDSAVYLCASSYTGLTEAFFGQGTRLTVV.